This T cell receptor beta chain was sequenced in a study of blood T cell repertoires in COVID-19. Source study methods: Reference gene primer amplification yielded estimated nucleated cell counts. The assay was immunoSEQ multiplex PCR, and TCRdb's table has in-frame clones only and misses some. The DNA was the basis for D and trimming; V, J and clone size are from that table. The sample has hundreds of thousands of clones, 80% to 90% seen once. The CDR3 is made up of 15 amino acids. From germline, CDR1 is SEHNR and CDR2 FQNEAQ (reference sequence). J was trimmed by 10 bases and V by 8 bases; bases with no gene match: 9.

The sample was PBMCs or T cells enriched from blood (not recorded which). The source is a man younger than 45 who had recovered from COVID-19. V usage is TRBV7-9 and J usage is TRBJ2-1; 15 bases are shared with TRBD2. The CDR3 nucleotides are TGTGCCAGCCGACACCCGGGACTAGCGGGAGGCGAGCAGTTCTTC. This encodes CASRHPGLAGGEQFF.